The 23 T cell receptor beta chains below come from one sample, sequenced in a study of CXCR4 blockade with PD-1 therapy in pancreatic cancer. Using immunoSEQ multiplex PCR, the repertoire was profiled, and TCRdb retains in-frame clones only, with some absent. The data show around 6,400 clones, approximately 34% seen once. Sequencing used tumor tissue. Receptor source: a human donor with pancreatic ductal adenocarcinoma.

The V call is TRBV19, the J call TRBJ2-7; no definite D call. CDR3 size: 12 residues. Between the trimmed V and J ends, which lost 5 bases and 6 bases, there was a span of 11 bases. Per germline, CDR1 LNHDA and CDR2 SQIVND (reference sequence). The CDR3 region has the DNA TGTGCCAGTAGTTTCTTACTCGGCGAGCAGTACTTC. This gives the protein CASSFLLGEQYF.

CDR3: CSVEDLGGANYGYTF. CDR3 DNA: TGCAGCGTTGAAGATCTGGGGGGCGCTAACTATGGCTACACCTTC. The V gene is TRBV29-1, the J gene TRBJ1-2; tentatively, D is TRBD1 (6 bases). V was pared by 0 bases and J by 0 bases, with 11 bases between. The CDR3 has 15 amino acids. The germline V gene encodes CDR1 SQVTM and CDR2 ANQGSEA.

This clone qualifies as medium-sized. The CDR3 DNA follows: TGTGCCAGCAGTGCGCCGGGACATACAGATACGCAGTATTTT. Amino acid sequence: CASSAPGHTDTQYF. The chain employs TRBV6-8 and TRBJ2-3, with TRBD1 as a possible D gene (6 bases). The V and J ends lost 5 bases and 3 bases respectively, with 12 bases between them. The germline V gene encodes CDR1 MNHGY and CDR2 SAAAGT. This CDR3 has 14 amino acids.

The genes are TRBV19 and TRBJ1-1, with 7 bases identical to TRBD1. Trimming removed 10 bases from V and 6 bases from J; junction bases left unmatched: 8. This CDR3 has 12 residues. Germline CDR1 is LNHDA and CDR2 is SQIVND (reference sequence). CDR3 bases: TGTGCCACCAACAGGGGTCCCGCTGAAGCTTTCTTT. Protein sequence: CATNRGPAEAFF.

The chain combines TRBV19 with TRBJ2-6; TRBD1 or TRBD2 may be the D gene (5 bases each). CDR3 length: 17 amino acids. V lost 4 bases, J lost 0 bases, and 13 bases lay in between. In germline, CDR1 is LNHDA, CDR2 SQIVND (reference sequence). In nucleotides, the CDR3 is TGTGCCAGTAGTAGGGACGCAGCCCCCTCTGGGGCCAACGTCCTGACTTTC. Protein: CASSRDAAPSGANVLTF.

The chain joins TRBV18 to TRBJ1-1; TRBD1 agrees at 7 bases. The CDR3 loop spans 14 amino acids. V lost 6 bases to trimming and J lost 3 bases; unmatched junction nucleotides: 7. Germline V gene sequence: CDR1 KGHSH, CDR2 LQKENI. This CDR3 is CASSSKQGYTEAFF. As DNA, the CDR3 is TGTGCCAGCTCGTCTAAACAGGGGTACACTGAAGCTTTCTTT. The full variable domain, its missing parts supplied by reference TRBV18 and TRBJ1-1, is NAGVMQNPRHLVRRRGQEARLRCSPMKGHSHVYWYRQLPEEGLKFMVYLQKENIIDESGMPKERFSAEFPKEGPSILRIQQVVRGDSAAYFCASSSKQGYTEAFFGQGTRLTVV.

CDR3 DNA: TGTGCCAGCAGCTTTGAGCAGGGGGTTGCTGGAAACACCATATATTTT. It is translated as CASSFEQGVAGNTIYF. V and J are TRBV7-7 and TRBJ1-3; 7 positions match TRBD1. Germline V gene sequence: CDR1 SSHAT, CDR2 FNYEAQ (reference sequence). The CDR3 length is 16 residues. V gave up 3 bases and J gave up 2 bases; unmatched junction bases: 7.

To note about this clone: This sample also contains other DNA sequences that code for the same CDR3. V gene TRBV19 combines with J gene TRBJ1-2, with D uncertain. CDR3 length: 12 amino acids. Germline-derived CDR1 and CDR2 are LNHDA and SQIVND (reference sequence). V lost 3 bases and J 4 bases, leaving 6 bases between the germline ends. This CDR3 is CASSIRSYGYTF. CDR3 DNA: TGTGCCAGTAGTATCCGGAGCTATGGCTACACCTTC.

CDR3 in amino acids: CASSPTGPNTEAFF. In DNA, the CDR3 is TGCGCCAGCAGCCCGACAGGGCCAAACACTGAAGCTTTCTTT. The chain has TRBV5-1 and TRBJ1-1; TRBD1 matches at 7 bases. Germline trimming cut 4 bases from V and 2 bases from J; bases unmatched to any gene: 5. This CDR3 spans 14 amino acids. The germline gives CDR1 SGHRS, CDR2 YFSETQ.

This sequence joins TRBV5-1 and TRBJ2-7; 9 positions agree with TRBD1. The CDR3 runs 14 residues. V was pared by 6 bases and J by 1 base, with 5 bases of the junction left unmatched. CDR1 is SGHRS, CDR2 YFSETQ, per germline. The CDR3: CASNTGTGSYEQYF. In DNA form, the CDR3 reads TGCGCCAGCAACACCGGGACAGGGTCCTACGAGCAGTACTTC.

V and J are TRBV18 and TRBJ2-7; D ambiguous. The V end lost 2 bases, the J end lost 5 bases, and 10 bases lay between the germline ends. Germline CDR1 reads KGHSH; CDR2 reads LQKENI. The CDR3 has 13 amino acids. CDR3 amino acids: CASSPASGHEQYF. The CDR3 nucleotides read TGTGCCAGCTCACCAGCGTCAGGTCACGAGCAGTACTTC.

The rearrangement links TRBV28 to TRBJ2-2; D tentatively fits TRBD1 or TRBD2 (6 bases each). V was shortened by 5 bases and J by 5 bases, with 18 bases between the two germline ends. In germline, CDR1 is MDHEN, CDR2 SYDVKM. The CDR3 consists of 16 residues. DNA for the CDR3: TGTGCCAGCAGTCCGGCGGGTGGAGGGGGGACCGGGGAGCTGTTTTTT. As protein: CASSPAGGGGTGELFF.

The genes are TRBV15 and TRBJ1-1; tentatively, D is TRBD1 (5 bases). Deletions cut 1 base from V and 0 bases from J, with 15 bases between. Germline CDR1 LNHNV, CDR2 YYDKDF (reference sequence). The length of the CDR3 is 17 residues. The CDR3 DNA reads TGTGCCACCAGCAGAGTTCGGGGGATGGGCATGAACACTGAAGCTTTCTTT. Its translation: CATSRVRGMGMNTEAFF. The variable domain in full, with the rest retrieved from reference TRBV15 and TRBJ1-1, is DAMVIQNPRYQVTQFGKPVTLSCSQTLNHNVMYWYQQKSSQAPKLLFHYYDKDFNNEADTPDNFQSRRPNTSFCFLDIRSPGLGDTAMYLCATSRVRGMGMNTEAFFGQGTRLTVV.

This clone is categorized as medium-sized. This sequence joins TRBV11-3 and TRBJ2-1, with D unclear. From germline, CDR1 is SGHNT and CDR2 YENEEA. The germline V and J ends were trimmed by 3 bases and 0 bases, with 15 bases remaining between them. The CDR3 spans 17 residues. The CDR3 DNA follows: TGTGCCAGCAGCTTGGGAACCAGAAACACCTCCTACAATGAGCAGTTCTTC. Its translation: CASSLGTRNTSYNEQFF. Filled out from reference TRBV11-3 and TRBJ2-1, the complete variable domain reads EAGVVQSPRYKIIEKKQPVAFWCNPISGHNTLYWYLQNLGQGPELLIRYENEEAVDDSQLPKDRFSAERLKGVDSTLKIQPAELGDSAVYLCASSLGTRNTSYNEQFFGPGTRLTVL.

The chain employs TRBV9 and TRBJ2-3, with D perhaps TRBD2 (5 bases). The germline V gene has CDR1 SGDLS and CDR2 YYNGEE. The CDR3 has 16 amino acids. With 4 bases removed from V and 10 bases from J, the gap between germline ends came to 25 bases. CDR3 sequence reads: CASSPVGVDAPLAQYF. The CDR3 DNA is TGTGCCAGCAGCCCAGTCGGGGTTGACGCCCCACTAGCGCAGTATTTT.

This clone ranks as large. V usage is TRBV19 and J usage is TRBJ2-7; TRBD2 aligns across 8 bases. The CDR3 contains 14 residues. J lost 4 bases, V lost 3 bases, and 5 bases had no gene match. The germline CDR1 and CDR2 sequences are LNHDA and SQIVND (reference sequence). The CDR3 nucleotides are TGTGCCAGTAGTATCCGGGAGGGCCAGTACGAGCAGTACTTC. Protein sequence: CASSIREGQYEQYF.

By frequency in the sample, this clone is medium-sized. The chain's CDR3 is CASSLSGGDVGNTIYF. CDR3 coding DNA: TGTGCCAGCAGCTTGTCAGGGGGCGACGTTGGAAACACCATATATTTT. The gene calls are TRBV9 and TRBJ1-3; 8 nucleotides line up with TRBD1. This CDR3 has 16 residues. V lost 4 bases, J lost 3 bases, and 9 bases stayed unmatched. CDR1 SGDLS and CDR2 YYNGEE come from the germline V gene. The complete variable domain, with remaining parts taken from reference TRBV9 and TRBJ1-3, reads DSGVTQTPKHLITATGQRVTLRCSPRSGDLSVYWYQQSLDQGLQFLIQYYNGEERAKGNILERFSAQQFPDLHSELNLSSLELGDSALYFCASSLSGGDVGNTIYFGEGSWLTVV.

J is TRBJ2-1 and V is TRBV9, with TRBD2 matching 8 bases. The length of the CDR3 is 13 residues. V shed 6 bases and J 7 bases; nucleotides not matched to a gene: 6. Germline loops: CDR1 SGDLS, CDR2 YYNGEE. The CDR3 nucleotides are TGTGCCAGCAAGCGGGAGATTGGGAATGAGCAGTTCTTC. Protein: CASKREIGNEQFF.

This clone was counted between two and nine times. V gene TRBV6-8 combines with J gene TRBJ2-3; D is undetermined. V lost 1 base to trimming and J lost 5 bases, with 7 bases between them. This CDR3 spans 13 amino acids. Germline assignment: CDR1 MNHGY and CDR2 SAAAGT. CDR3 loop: CASSYLTQDTQYF. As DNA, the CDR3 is TGTGCCAGCAGTTACTTAACACAAGATACGCAGTATTTT.

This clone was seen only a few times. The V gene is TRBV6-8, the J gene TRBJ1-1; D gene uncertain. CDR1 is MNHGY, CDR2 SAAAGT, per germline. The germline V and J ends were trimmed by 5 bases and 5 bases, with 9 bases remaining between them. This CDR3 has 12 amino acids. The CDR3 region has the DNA TGTGCCAGCAGTGATACGGGAACTGAAGCTTTCTTT. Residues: CASSDTGTEAFF.

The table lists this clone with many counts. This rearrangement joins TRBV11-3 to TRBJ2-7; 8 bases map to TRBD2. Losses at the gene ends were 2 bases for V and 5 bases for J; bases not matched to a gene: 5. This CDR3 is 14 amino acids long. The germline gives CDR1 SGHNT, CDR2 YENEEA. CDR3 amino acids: CASSLYAGGNEQYF. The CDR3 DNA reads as TGTGCCAGCAGCTTATATGCGGGGGGCAACGAGCAGTACTTC.

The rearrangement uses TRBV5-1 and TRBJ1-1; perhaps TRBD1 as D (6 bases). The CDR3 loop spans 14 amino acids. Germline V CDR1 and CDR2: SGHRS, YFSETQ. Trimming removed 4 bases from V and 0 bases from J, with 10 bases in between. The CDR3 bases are TGCGCCAGCAGCCCACAGGGTGTGAACACTGAAGCTTTCTTT. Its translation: CASSPQGVNTEAFF.

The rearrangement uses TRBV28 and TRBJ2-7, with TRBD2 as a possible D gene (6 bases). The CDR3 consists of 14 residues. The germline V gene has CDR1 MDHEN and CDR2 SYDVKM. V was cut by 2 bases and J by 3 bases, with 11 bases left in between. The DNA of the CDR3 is TGTGCCAGCAGTTTACTAGCGTCACACTACGAGCAGTACTTC. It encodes CASSLLASHYEQYF.